This T cell receptor (beta chain) is from a study of T cell repertoires in cytomegalovirus infection (dated by TCRdb to the late 2010s). Background on the whole study: The HLA type of each donor mattered for the analysis, because public TCR beta signatures pointed to carriage of CMV infection along with the matching HLA type.

General conclusions and limits of the study: In both this cohort and an independent roughly 350-donor cohort, the cumulative frequency of public TCR beta family members distinguished carriers of CMV infection plus the relevant HLA type. The ex vivo response was dominated by HLA-C-restricted CMV-specific TCR beta clonotypes, which also provided the single most frequent clonotype in two of eight donors.

This clonotype was detected a few times. Its antigen remains unidentified. No much larger clone is present one base from it, and per-base qualities are unavailable. The run used an Illumina HiSeq 1500. TCRdb passed the public sequencing reads through fastp at Q25 and MiXCR, retaining productive beta sequences. Merged by CDR3 protein, the rows form single entries marked with the most common genes and DNA. The sample records 200,000 or so distinct CDR3 sequences, around 20% of which are singletons. Around 3.1% of the sample is taken by the ten largest. Taken from cysteine to phenylalanine, the CDR3 has 13 residues. Of all the DNA, just the CDR3 is kept, 39 bases in frame from base 1. According to the germline V gene, CDR1 reads SGHTA and CDR2 reads FQGTGA. V is cut by 2 bases and J by 6 bases, and the space between the germline ends is 7 bases.

The clonotype comes from a human donor in good health (CMV status not recorded). Some clones in this sample may be carry-over from other donors' samples. Recombination linked TRBV7-3 to TRBJ2-2, with the D gene not confidently named. Sequenced material: PBMCs. This receptor carries the CDR3 CASSLQRAGELFF. At the DNA level, the sequence is TGTGCCAGCAGCTTACAACGGGCCGGGGAGCTGTTTTTT.